This T cell receptor (beta chain) was identified in a study of T cells in Graves' hyperthyroidism and ophthalmopathy. Exclusion of patients followed from uncontrolled infection, other autoimmune disease, pregnancy or lactation. Diagnosing involved the use of clinical symptoms, serum thyroxine and TRAb, thyroid ultrasound and orbital computed tomography. Germline trimming cut 8 bases from V and 6 bases from J; bases unmatched to any gene: 9. CDR3 length: 14 residues. There were TCR beta CDR3 regions amplified from RNA transcripts. First-round RT-PCR of the TCR CDR3 relied on the HTBI primer set. TCRdb recomputed calls from the multiplex PCR reads with MiXCR, one row per CDR3 protein. The sample contains some 580,000 distinct CDR3 sequences, more than 15% of which appear only once. Study results and caveats: Among clonotypes expanded in thyroid above 0.001, most were also found in blood.

This clonotype was recorded at least ten times. Its target is unknown. Sequenced input: blood. The receptor comes from a woman aged 40 to 50 with Graves' ophthalmopathy. The gene calls are TRBV12-3 or TRBV12-4 and TRBJ2-7; TRBD2 matches at 11 bases. The chain's CDR3 is CASALLAGGFEQYF. The CDR3 coding sequence is TGTGCCAGCGCACTTCTAGCGGGGGGATTCGAGCAGTACTTC.